The text below deals with one T cell receptor beta chain. No antigen is known for it. CDR3 length equals 14 residues. CDR1 is SQVTM and CDR2 is ANQGSEA in the germline V gene. The V and J ends lost 7 bases and 2 bases, in that order; junction bases with no gene match: 6. The sample originates from a study of T cell repertoires in cytomegalovirus infection. Study-wide background: Indications came from public TCR beta signatures; they pointed to CMV infection and to a matching HLA type. Study outcomes and limitations: Ex vivo, HLA-C-restricted CMV-specific TCR beta clonotypes prevailed over the rest of the response.

TCRdb reprocessed the reads with MiXCR, giving one entry per CDR3 protein. The table shows 350,000 to 550,000 distinct CDR3 sequences, with 30% to 40% occurring only once. Sequencing was performed on PBMCs. The chain joins TRBV29-1 to TRBJ2-2, with 8 bases lining up with TRBD1. The clonotype originates from a human donor in good health (CMV status not recorded). Some clones in this sample may be carry-over from other donors' samples. CDR3 sequence: CSARQGLNTGELFF. The CDR3 bases are TGCAGCGCCAGACAGGGGCTAAACACCGGGGAGCTGTTTTTT.